Described below is a single T cell receptor (beta chain) sequence and its context. Antigen: not known. Unique molecular identifiers were incorporated when the TCRbeta library was constructed. Each CDR3 protein gets one entry after TCRdb re-called the PCR reads with MiXCR. The sample consists of 17,000 or so distinct CDR3 sequences, 9.5% to 15% of them appearing once. The data were obtained in a study of T-cell reconstitution after alpha-beta-depleted transplantation in children. Study-level results: It was newly produced T cells that mostly accounted for T-cell counts and diversity one year after transplant.

From germline, CDR1 is MDHEN and CDR2 SYDVKM. The V end was cut by 6 bases, the J end by 6 bases, with 14 bases between. The CDR3 length is 14 residues. The sample here was PBMCs, mostly from graft donor cells, taken 180 days after TCRalphabeta/CD19-depleted stem cell transplant. The gene calls are TRBV28 and TRBJ2-2; D possibly corresponds to TRBD1 (6 bases). The receptor's source is a boy under two years old who had a stem cell transplant for Wiskott-Aldrich syndrome, so the T cells may come from the graft donor. CDR3 in amino acids: CASRINRVAGELFF. The DNA for the CDR3 is TGTGCCAGCAGGATCAACAGGGTGGCCGGGGAGCTGTTTTTT.